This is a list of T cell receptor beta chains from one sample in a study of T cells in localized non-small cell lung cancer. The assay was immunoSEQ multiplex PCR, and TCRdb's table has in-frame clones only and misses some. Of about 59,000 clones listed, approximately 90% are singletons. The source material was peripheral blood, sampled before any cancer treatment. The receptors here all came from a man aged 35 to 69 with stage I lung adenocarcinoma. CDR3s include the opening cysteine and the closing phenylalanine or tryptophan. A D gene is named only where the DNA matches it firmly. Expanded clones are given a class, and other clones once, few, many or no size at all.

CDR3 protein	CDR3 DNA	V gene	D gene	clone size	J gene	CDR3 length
CASRGTRNRAYEQYF	TGTGCCAGCAGGGGGACTAGGAATAGGGCCTACGAGCAGTACTTC	TRBV2	TRBD2	-	TRBJ2-7	15
CSVNSRVATQYF	TGCAGCGTTAACTCCAGGGTTGCGACCCAGTACTTC	TRBV29-1	-	-	TRBJ2-5	12
CASSLVRATYNEQFF	TGTGCCAGCAGCTTAGTTCGGGCCACCTACAATGAGCAGTTCTTC	TRBV7-2	-	-	TRBJ2-1	15
CASGLGRKQYF	TGTGCTAGTGGTTTGGGTCGGAAGCAGTACTTC	TRBV12-5	-	-	TRBJ2-7	11
CASSEPDRGYYGYTF	TGTGCCAGCAGTGAACCCGACAGGGGGTACTATGGCTACACCTTC	TRBV6-1	TRBD1	few	TRBJ1-2	15
CASSSNLGNEQFF	TGTGCCAGCAGTTCCAACCTAGGAAATGAGCAGTTCTTC	TRBV27	-	many	TRBJ2-1	13
CASSLEQGVSSYNEQFF	TGTGCCAGCAGCTTGGAGCAGGGGGTTAGCTCCTACAATGAGCAGTTCTTC	TRBV5-5	TRBD1	-	TRBJ2-1	17
CASSLGTKETQYF	TGTGCCAGCAGCTTGGGGACAAAAGAGACCCAGTACTTC	TRBV7-2	-	-	TRBJ2-5	13
CASSRIDRSRLFF	TGTGCCAGCAGCCGAATTGACAGGTCTCGTCTGTTTTTT	TRBV28	-	-	TRBJ1-4	13
CASSQFSFGQQGVHEQFF	TGCGCCAGCAGCCAATTTTCTTTCGGACAGCAAGGTGTCCATGAGCAGTTCTTC	TRBV4-1	-	-	TRBJ2-1	18
CASSAQGASHSGNTIYF	TGTGCCAGCAGCGCCCAGGGGGCCTCGCACTCTGGAAACACCATATATTTT	TRBV9	TRBD1	-	TRBJ1-3	17
CASSLPGQVAAQYF	TGTGCCAGCAGCTTACCGGGACAGGTAGCCGCGCAGTACTTC	TRBV7-9	TRBD1	-	TRBJ2-7	14
CASSPRGQGAQPQHF	TGCGCCAGCAGCCCGCGTGGACAGGGGGCCCAGCCCCAGCATTTT	TRBV4-1	TRBD1	-	TRBJ1-5	15
CASSLHVAGSAGELFF	TGTGCCAGCAGCCTCCATGTAGCGGGATCGGCCGGGGAGCTGTTTTTT	TRBV28	TRBD2	-	TRBJ2-2	16
CASSPRLGTGPYNEQFF	TGTGCCAGCAGCCCGCGCCTCGGGACAGGGCCGTACAATGAGCAGTTCTTC	TRBV11-3	TRBD1	-	TRBJ2-1	17
CASSGQGAVEKLFF	TGTGCCAGCAGCGGACAGGGGGCTGTTGAAAAACTGTTTTTT	TRBV28	TRBD1	once	TRBJ1-4	14
CASSSPGTSDYEQFF	TGTGCCAGCAGTTCCCCCGGGACTAGCGATTATGAGCAGTTCTTC	TRBV28	TRBD2	-	TRBJ2-1	15
CATTRTTNEKLFF	TGTGCCACCACACGCACAACTAATGAAAAACTGTTTTTT	TRBV10-3	-	-	TRBJ1-4	13
CASSPDYNTGELFF	TGTGCCAGCAGCCCAGACTACAACACCGGGGAGCTGTTTTTT	TRBV7-3	-	-	TRBJ2-2	14
CASSVTPGQGLNTEAFF	TGTGCCAGCAGCGTAACCCCCGGACAGGGGCTGAACACTGAAGCTTTCTTT	TRBV11-2	TRBD1	-	TRBJ1-1	17
CASSLRGGLQPQHF	TGTGCCAGCAGTTTAAGGGGGGGGCTTCAGCCCCAGCATTTT	TRBV27	-	-	TRBJ1-5	14
CASSLAPGGNEQFF	TGTGCCAGCAGCTTAGCCCCAGGGGGGAATGAGCAGTTCTTC	TRBV7-2	-	-	TRBJ2-1	14
CAIKAEGPEAFF	TGTGCCATCAAGGCTGAGGGACCTGAAGCTTTCTTT	TRBV10-3	-	-	TRBJ1-1	12
CAWKQDSANYGYTF	TGTGCCTGGAAGCAGGACAGTGCTAACTATGGCTACACCTTC	TRBV30	-	-	TRBJ1-2	14
CASSSGGLYYEQYF	TGTGCCAGCAGCTCGGGGGGGCTTTACTACGAGCAGTACTTC	TRBV7-9	TRBD2	once	TRBJ2-7	14
CASSAGLAGGQNEQFF	TGTGCCAGCAGCGCCGGACTAGCGGGAGGGCAGAATGAGCAGTTCTTC	TRBV7-3	TRBD2	-	TRBJ2-1	16